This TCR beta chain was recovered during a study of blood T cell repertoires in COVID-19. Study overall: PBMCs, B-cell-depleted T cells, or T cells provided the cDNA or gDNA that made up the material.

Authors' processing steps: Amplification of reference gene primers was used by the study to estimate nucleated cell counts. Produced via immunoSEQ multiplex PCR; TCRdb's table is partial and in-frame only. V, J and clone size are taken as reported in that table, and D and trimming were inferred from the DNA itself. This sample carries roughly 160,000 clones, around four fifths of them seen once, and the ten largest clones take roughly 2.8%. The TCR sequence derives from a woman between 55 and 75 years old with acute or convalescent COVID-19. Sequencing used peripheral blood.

The CDR3 DNA follows: TGTGCCAGCAGCTCCAGACAGGTCAATCAGCCCCAGCATTTT. This encodes CASSSRQVNQPQHF. The rearrangement uses TRBV5-8 and TRBJ1-5; maybe TRBD1 (6 bases). This CDR3 is 14 amino acids long. The ends were cut back, 3 bases at V and 3 bases at J, with 10 bases in the middle. In germline, CDR1 is SGHTS, CDR2 YDEGEE. The variable domain in full, with the rest retrieved from reference TRBV5-8 and TRBJ1-5, is EAGVTQSPTHLIKTRGQQATLRCSPISGHTSVYWYQQALGLGLQFLLWYDEGEERNRGNFPPRFSGRQFPNYSSELNVNALELEDSALYLCASSSRQVNQPQHFGDGTRLSIL.